This entry lists 11 T cell receptor beta chains sequenced from one sample in a study of blood T cell repertoires in COVID-19. Assay: immunoSEQ multiplex PCR; the TCRdb copy retains only in-frame clones and omits some. The sample comprises roughly 40,000 clones, almost 90% of which are singletons, and approximately 3% rests with the top ten. Material: peripheral blood. Every receptor here comes from a man aged 45-60 years with active COVID-19.

This clone has a handful of counts. The V and J genes are TRBV4-1 and TRBJ2-7, with D possibly TRBD2 on 5 matching bases. The germline gives CDR1 MGHRA, CDR2 YSYEKL. There are 16 residues in the CDR3. The V end lost 1 base, the J end lost 2 bases, and 15 bases lay between the germline ends. CDR3 residues: CASSQGESTFPYEQYF. The CDR3 nucleotides are TGCGCCAGCAGCCAAGGGGAGTCCACATTTCCCTACGAGCAGTACTTC.

The chain recombines TRBV2 with TRBJ2-3; a weak D match, TRBD2 (6 bases). Germline CDR1 is SNHLY and CDR2 is FYNNEI. Trimming removed 7 bases from V and 6 bases from J, with 17 bases in between. This CDR3 contains 14 residues. CDR3 protein: CASTLKAGPDTQYF. The CDR3 coding sequence is TGTGCCAGCACCCTGAAGGCGGGGCCTGATACGCAGTATTTT.

The chain has TRBV24-1 and TRBJ1-5; perhaps TRBD1 as D (5 bases). V shed 5 bases and J shed 6 bases, with 10 bases lying between them. Germline V gene data show CDR1 as KGHDR and CDR2 as SFDVKD. CDR3 size: 13 residues. The CDR3, as DNA: TGTGCCACCAGTGCAGGGTTTGGTCAGCCCCAGCATTTT. Its translation: CATSAGFGQPQHF.

This clone came up once. The J gene is TRBJ1-1, the V gene TRBV29-1, with D possibly matching TRBD1 (5 bases). Germline CDR1 reads SQVTM; CDR2 reads ANQGSEA. There are 14 residues in the CDR3. The ends were cut back, 6 bases at V and 1 base at J, with 15 bases in the middle. The CDR3 sequence is CSVRRGDSNTEAFF. As DNA, the CDR3 is TGCAGCGTCCGTAGGGGCGATTCGAACACTGAAGCTTTCTTT.

V is TRBV19 and J is TRBJ1-2; D is unresolved. From germline, CDR1 is LNHDA and CDR2 SQIVND (reference sequence). With 1 base removed from V and 4 bases from J, the gap between germline ends came to 13 bases. This CDR3 spans 15 amino acids. DNA for the CDR3: TGTGCCAGTAGTATAGTGTTCGAGGCGCGCTATGGCTACACCTTC. Its protein is CASSIVFEARYGYTF.

The rearrangement joins TRBV3-1 (or the pseudogene TRBV3-2) to TRBJ1-2; D remains unclear. V was trimmed by 1 base and J by 0 bases, leaving 6 bases between them. The germline V gene has CDR1 LGHDT and CDR2 YNNKEL (reference sequence). The CDR3 has 14 amino acids. The CDR3: CASSQGHPNYGYTF. The CDR3 DNA sequence: TGTGCCAGCAGCCAAGGGCACCCTAACTATGGCTACACCTTC.

The V gene is TRBV4-2, the J gene TRBJ2-7, with a tentative D call TRBD1 (5 bases). The CDR3 runs 17 residues. Germline V gene data show CDR1 as LGHNA and CDR2 as YNFKEQ. Between the trimmed V and J ends, which lost 0 bases and 0 bases, there was a span of 15 bases. CDR3 region: CASSQEGRHSISYEQYF. The CDR3 region has the DNA TGTGCCAGCAGCCAAGAGGGGCGACACTCCATCTCCTACGAGCAGTACTTC.

The gene calls are TRBV10-3 and TRBJ2-1; D ambiguous. The CDR3 spans 16 residues. The germline V gene has CDR1 ENHRY and CDR2 SYGVKD. Trimming shortened V by 2 bases and J by 7 bases, and 18 bases separated the two germline ends. The CDR3 region is CAISERQASERNEQFF. In DNA form, the CDR3 reads TGTGCCATCAGTGAGCGGCAGGCAAGTGAGAGAAATGAGCAGTTCTTC.

The chain links TRBV9 to TRBJ2-3; tentative D call: TRBD2 (5 bases). The V end lost 0 bases, the J end lost 6 bases, and 8 bases lay between the germline ends. Per germline, CDR1 SGDLS and CDR2 YYNGEE. This CDR3 contains 13 residues. The CDR3 spells CASSVERWDTQYF. The CDR3 bases are TGTGCCAGCAGCGTAGAGCGGTGGGATACGCAGTATTTT.

The V and J genes are TRBV30 and TRBJ2-2, with TRBD1 matching over 10 bases. CDR3 length: 15 amino acids. Trimming at V came to 3 bases and at J to 10 bases, leaving 11 bases not matched to a gene. The germline V gene encodes CDR1 GTSNPN and CDR2 SVGIG (reference sequence). This CDR3 reads CAWREGQGDVEELFF. CDR3 nucleotide sequence: TGTGCCTGGAGGGAAGGACAGGGGGACGTGGAGGAGCTGTTTTTT.

The rearrangement uses TRBV5-1 and TRBJ2-2; no clear D gene. This CDR3 has 14 amino acids. Germline CDR1 SGHRS, CDR2 YFSETQ. Trimming shortened V by 4 bases and J by 1 base, and 8 bases separated the two germline ends. The CDR3 bases are TGCGCCAGCAGCGTAATAGAGAACACCGGGGAGCTGTTTTTT. This codes for CASSVIENTGELFF.